These 20 T cell receptor beta chains were all obtained from the same sample, sequenced in a study of T cell changes during pregnancy in multiple sclerosis. The assay was immunoSEQ multiplex PCR, and TCRdb's table has in-frame clones only and misses some. The profile covers about 79,000 clones, with roughly 95% appearing a single time and approximately 0.7% taken by the ten largest. This specimen was peripheral blood, taken in the second trimester of pregnancy. All receptors derive from a female donor in good health, enrolled as a control in a pregnancy study.

This clone was counted only a few times. The chain couples TRBV16 to TRBJ1-1; 7 positions agree with TRBD1. The CDR3 loop spans 14 amino acids. With V trimmed by 3 bases and J by 0 bases, 1 base remained unmatched. The germline CDR1 and CDR2 sequences are KGHSY and FQNENV. CDR3 sequence: CASSHRGMNTEAFF. CDR3 DNA: TGTGCCAGCAGCCACAGGGGGATGAACACTGAAGCTTTCTTT. Full variable domain (rest looked up from reference TRBV16 and TRBJ1-1): GEEVAQTPKHLVRGEGQKAKLYCAPIKGHSYVFWYQQVLKNEFKFLISFQNENVFDETGMPKERFSAKCLPNSPCSLEIQATKLEDSAVYFCASSHRGMNTEAFFGQGTRLTVV.

The chain uses TRBV7-9 and TRBJ2-5; weak D call: TRBD2 (7 bases). This CDR3 contains 13 residues. V was cut by 11 bases and J by 5 bases, with 18 bases left in between. Germline CDR1 reads SEHNR; CDR2 reads FQNEAQ (reference sequence). CDR3 region: CAGEGGGRETQYF. The DNA for the CDR3 is TGTGCCGGCGAAGGGGGGGGCAGGGAGACCCAGTACTTC.

The chain has TRBV5-1 and TRBJ2-7, with a weak D call TRBD1 (7 bases). The CDR3 is 15 residues long. CDR1 and CDR2 (germline): SGHRS, YFSETQ. V was shortened by 2 bases and J by 3 bases, with 15 bases between the two germline ends. The CDR3 region has the DNA TGCGCCAGCAGCTTTAGCCAGGGGGGTAACTACGAGCAGTACTTC. The encoded protein is CASSFSQGGNYEQYF.

V and J are TRBV19 and TRBJ1-6; 9 bases line up with TRBD1. The CDR3 covers 14 residues. The V segment lost 4 bases and the J segment 10 bases; nucleotides outside the gene matches: 5. The germline V gene encodes CDR1 LNHDA and CDR2 SQIVND (reference sequence). This chain's CDR3 is CASSKGQGKSPLHF. DNA of the CDR3: TGTGCCAGTAGTAAGGGACAGGGTAAATCACCCCTCCACTTT. Together with reference TRBV19 and TRBJ1-6, the CDR3 gives the full variable domain: DGGITQSPKYLFRKEGQNVTLSCEQNLNHDAMYWYRQDPGQGLRLIYYSQIVNDFQKGDIAEGYSVSREKKESFPLTVTSAQKNPTAFYLCASSKGQGKSPLHFGNGTRLTVT.

The chain carries TRBV27 and TRBJ1-2, with unresolved D. Germline loops: CDR1 MNHEY, CDR2 SMNVEV (reference sequence). There are 13 residues in the CDR3. Trimming cost V 5 bases and J 8 bases, with 15 bases left between them. The CDR3 DNA reads TGTGCCAGCAGTGTAGGTGGCGCGGGGGGCTACACCTTC. This sequence encodes CASSVGGAGGYTF.

The chain combines TRBV2 with TRBJ1-1; D remains unclear. V was clipped by 3 bases and J by 0 bases, with 8 bases between them. The CDR3 is 14 amino acids. From germline, CDR1 is SNHLY and CDR2 FYNNEI. The CDR3 reads CASSDTEMNTEAFF. CDR3 nucleotide sequence: TGTGCCAGCAGTGACACGGAGATGAACACTGAAGCTTTCTTT.

The chain employs TRBV29-1 and TRBJ2-1; a possible D gene is TRBD2 (5 bases). The CDR3 length is 14 residues. V was pared by 0 bases and J by 8 bases, with 14 bases between. CDR1 and CDR2 from the germline V gene are SQVTM and ANQGSEA. As DNA, the CDR3 is TGCAGCGTTGAAGATCCACGGGTGCGGGATGAGCAGTTCTTC. Its protein product is CSVEDPRVRDEQFF.

V usage is TRBV6-6 and J usage is TRBJ1-5; the match to TRBD1 covers 7 bases. J was trimmed by 1 base and V by 6 bases; bases with no gene match: 6. Germline V gene lookup returns CDR1 MNHNY and CDR2 SVGAGI (reference sequence). This CDR3 comprises 15 residues. Here the CDR3 reads CASSQNRGSNQPQHF. For the CDR3, the DNA is TGTGCCAGCAGCCAAAACAGGGGAAGCAATCAGCCCCAGCATTTT.

The chain uses TRBV19 and TRBJ2-1, with 11 positions matching TRBD2. The CDR3 spans 17 residues. The ends lost 4 bases at V and 4 bases at J; junction bases unmatched: 9. CDR1 is LNHDA and CDR2 is SQIVND in the germline V gene (reference sequence). CDR3 DNA: TGTGCCAGTAGTAGCGGAATCCTAGCGGGGGGTTACAATGAGCAGTTCTTC. Amino acids: CASSSGILAGGYNEQFF.

The rearrangement joins TRBV4-2 to TRBJ2-7, with 8 bases identical to TRBD1. In germline, CDR1 is LGHNA, CDR2 YNFKEQ. V was clipped by 0 bases and J by 3 bases; unmatched bases: 4. The CDR3 contains 15 residues. The CDR3 DNA is TGTGCCAGCAGCCAAGATAGGGACAGGCGCTACGAGCAGTACTTC. Translating gives CASSQDRDRRYEQYF.

This clone occurred once. CDR3 DNA: TGTGCCAGCAGCTTAGCGGTGACAGGGAGTTTGGCGCAGTATTTT. It translates to CASSLAVTGSLAQYF. The V and J genes are TRBV7-2 and TRBJ2-3; 7 nucleotides line up with TRBD1. There are 15 residues in the CDR3. J was trimmed by 10 bases and V by 0 bases; bases with no gene match: 10. Germline V gene lookup returns CDR1 SGHTA and CDR2 FQGNSA.

CDR3 DNA: TGTGCCAGCAGTCAGAGACAGGGGCCCGGGGAGCTGTTTTTT. Translated, it gives CASSQRQGPGELFF. V and J are TRBV2 and TRBJ2-2; 8 bases line up with TRBD1. This CDR3 contains 14 residues. V trimming: 5 bases; J trimming: 6 bases; junction bases outside the gene matches: 5. Germline lookup yields CDR1 SNHLY and CDR2 FYNNEI.

The chain links TRBV27 to TRBJ1-1, with a weak D call TRBD1 (5 bases). Trimming pared 5 bases from V and 2 bases from J, leaving 15 bases between. The V gene's germline CDR1 is MNHEY and CDR2 SMNVEV (reference sequence). CDR3 size: 15 residues. The CDR3 is CASSLLGGLNTEAFF. The CDR3 DNA sequence: TGTGCCAGCAGTCTCCTCGGGGGTTTAAACACTGAAGCTTTCTTT.

CDR3 residues: CASSLGGSRRGGETQYF. CDR3 sequence (DNA): TGTGCCAGCAGCTTAGGGGGATCCCGGCGGGGGGGTGAGACCCAGTACTTC. The chain recombines TRBV7-6 with TRBJ2-5, with 9 bases fitting TRBD2. V gave up 1 base and J gave up 5 bases; unmatched junction bases: 11. This CDR3 spans 17 amino acids. CDR1 SGHVS and CDR2 FNYEAQ come from the germline V gene.

V gene TRBV5-1 combines with J gene TRBJ2-7; 9 bases agree with TRBD2. The germline gives CDR1 SGHRS, CDR2 YFSETQ. The CDR3 runs to 16 residues. The V and J ends lost 4 bases and 3 bases, in that order; junction bases with no gene match: 11. The CDR3 spells CASSRTRLAEDYEQYF. CDR3 nucleotide sequence: TGCGCCAGCAGCCGGACTCGACTAGCGGAAGACTACGAGCAGTACTTC.

The CDR3 spells CASSSGQRNYGYTF. CDR3 DNA: TGTGCCAGCAGCTCCGGACAGAGGAACTATGGCTACACCTTC. V usage is TRBV7-8 and J usage is TRBJ1-2; D is perhaps TRBD1 (6 bases). Looked up from germline, CDR1 is SGHVS and CDR2 is FQNEAQ. This CDR3 region has 14 residues. Trimming pared 4 bases from V and 2 bases from J, leaving 11 bases between.

The V and J genes are TRBV2 and TRBJ1-2; D unclear. V was cut by 3 bases and J by 1 base, with 6 bases left in between. This CDR3 comprises 13 residues. Germline values: CDR1 SNHLY, CDR2 FYNNEI. The chain's CDR3 is CASSEYSNYGYTF. The CDR3 DNA reads TGTGCCAGCAGTGAGTACAGTAACTATGGCTACACCTTC. The full variable domain, its missing parts supplied by reference TRBV2 and TRBJ1-2, is EPEVTQTPSHQVTQMGQEVILRCVPISNHLYFYWYRQILGQKVEFLVSFYNNEISEKSEIFDDQFSVERPDGSNFTLKIRSTKLEDSAMYFCASSEYSNYGYTFGSGTRLTVV.

The CDR3 spells CASSWGQGAYEQYF. CDR3 coding DNA: TGCGCCAGCAGCTGGGGACAGGGGGCCTACGAGCAGTACTTC. The rearrangement joins TRBV5-1 to TRBJ2-7, with 11 bases identical to TRBD1. The CDR3 extends over 14 amino acids. Losses at the gene ends were 3 bases for V and 2 bases for J; bases not matched to a gene: 1. Germline CDR1 and CDR2: SGHRS and YFSETQ.

The chain uses TRBV14 and TRBJ2-5; 10 bases line up with TRBD2. The CDR3 contains 16 residues. Germline loops: CDR1 SGHDN, CDR2 FVKESK. Trimming removed 4 bases from V and 4 bases from J; junction bases left unmatched: 9. This CDR3 is CASSPPASGGGETQYF. CDR3 sequence (DNA): TGTGCCAGCAGCCCTCCGGCTAGCGGGGGTGGAGAGACCCAGTACTTC.

This clone was recorded only once. The rearrangement links TRBV6-6 to TRBJ1-2; D is unresolved. V was cut by 2 bases and J by 4 bases, with 8 bases left in between. The CDR3 has 13 amino acids. Germline V gene data show CDR1 as MNHNY and CDR2 as SVGAGI (reference sequence). The CDR3 sequence: CASSYESIYGYTF. In DNA form, the CDR3 reads TGTGCCAGCAGTTACGAAAGCATCTATGGCTACACCTTC.